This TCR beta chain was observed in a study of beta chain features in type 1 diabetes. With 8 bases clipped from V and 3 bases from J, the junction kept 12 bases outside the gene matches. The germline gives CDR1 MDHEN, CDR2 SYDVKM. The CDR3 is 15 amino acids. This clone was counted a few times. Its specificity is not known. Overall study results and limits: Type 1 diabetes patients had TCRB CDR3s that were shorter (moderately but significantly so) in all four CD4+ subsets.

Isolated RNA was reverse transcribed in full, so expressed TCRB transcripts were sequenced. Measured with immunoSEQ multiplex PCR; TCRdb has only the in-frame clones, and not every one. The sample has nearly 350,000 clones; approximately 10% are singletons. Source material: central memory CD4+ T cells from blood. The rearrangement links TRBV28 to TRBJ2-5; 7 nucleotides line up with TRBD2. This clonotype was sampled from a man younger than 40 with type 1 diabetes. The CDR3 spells CASGRAGGGEETQYF. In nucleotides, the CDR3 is TGTGCCAGCGGGCGGGCTGGCGGGGGAGAAGAGACCCAGTACTTC.